Listed here are 32 T cell receptor beta chains from one sample, sequenced in a study of shared T cell receptors in the human thymus. Some clones are missing from TCRdb's copy, which holds only in-frame ones; the method was immunoSEQ multiplex PCR. The data show roughly 550,000 clones, around 78% seen once. This sample was also put to use in a study of human thymus T cells.

The sample consisted of thymocytes. The origin of the receptors is a boy in the first two years of life with a congenital heart defect.

V is TRBV7-2 and J is TRBJ2-4; TRBD2 aligns across 7 bases. V was clipped by 5 bases and J by 10 bases; unmatched bases: 11. From germline, CDR1 is SGHTA and CDR2 FQGNSA. There are 14 residues in the CDR3. The CDR3 DNA sequence: TGTGCCAGCAGCCAGGACGGCGACGGGGGGATTCAGTACTTC. Protein product: CASSQDGDGGIQYF.

The chain joins TRBV5-1 to TRBJ2-1; 12 bases fit TRBD2. Germline-derived CDR1 and CDR2 are SGHRS and YFSETQ. V lost 4 bases and J lost 0; bases outside the gene matches: 23. The CDR3 is 23 residues long. The chain's CDR3 is CASSNSGTDRTSGRPRSYNEQFF. The CDR3 DNA reads TGCGCCAGCAGCAACTCCGGGACAGACAGAACTAGCGGGAGGCCGCGCTCCTACAATGAGCAGTTCTTC.

The rearrangement joins TRBV14 to TRBJ2-7; 8 positions match TRBD1. V dropped 4 bases and J dropped 0; count of bases not matched to a gene: 8. CDR1 and CDR2 (germline): SGHDN, FVKESK. CDR3 length: 16 residues. This CDR3 reads CASSRARDRRSYEQYF. CDR3 bases: TGTGCCAGCAGCCGGGCCCGGGACAGGCGCTCCTACGAGCAGTACTTC.

V gene TRBV27 combines with J gene TRBJ2-5, with TRBD1 matching over 10 bases. This CDR3 has 16 residues. Trimming removed 1 base from V and 5 bases from J; junction bases left unmatched: 7. The V gene's germline CDR1 is MNHEY and CDR2 SMNVEV (reference sequence). CDR3 sequence: CASSLYRDRGRETQYF. As DNA, the CDR3 is TGTGCCAGCAGTTTATACCGGGACAGGGGTCGGGAGACCCAGTACTTC.

The genes are TRBV13 and TRBJ2-3; D ambiguous. The ends were cut back, 2 bases at V and 0 bases at J, with 12 bases in the middle. The CDR3 sequence is 16 residues long. Germline V CDR1 and CDR2: PRHDT, FYEKMQ (reference sequence). This CDR3 is CASSLKAVLSTDTQYF. In DNA form, the CDR3 reads TGTGCCAGCAGCTTAAAGGCGGTATTAAGCACAGATACGCAGTATTTT.

The chain has TRBV6-1 and TRBJ2-5; TRBD2 matches at 11 bases. Germline CDR1 is MNHNS and CDR2 is SASEGT. The CDR3 length is 17 residues. The ends lost 2 bases at V and 1 base at J; junction bases unmatched: 6. CDR3 sequence: CASSERLAGGIQETQYF. The CDR3 nucleotides are TGTGCCAGCAGTGAACGGCTAGCGGGAGGTATCCAAGAGACCCAGTACTTC.

This rearrangement joins TRBV4-3 to TRBJ2-2, with 9 bases lining up with TRBD2. CDR1 is LGHNA, CDR2 YSLEER, per germline. This CDR3 has 14 amino acids. V lost 5 bases to trimming and J lost 6 bases; unmatched junction nucleotides: 4. The CDR3 nucleotides read TGCGCCAGCAGCGCGGGGGGGGCCCCCGGGGAGCTGTTTTTT. It specifies CASSAGGAPGELFF.

The chain combines TRBV27 with TRBJ2-7; 9 bases align to TRBD1. V trimming: 10 bases; J trimming: 3 bases; junction bases outside the gene matches: 4. CDR3 length: 12 residues. Per the germline V gene, CDR1 is MNHEY and CDR2 is SMNVEV (reference sequence). CDR3 residues: CATRQGGYEQYF. The CDR3, as DNA: TGTGCCACGAGACAGGGGGGCTACGAGCAGTACTTC.

This clone came up once. The chain combines TRBV28 with TRBJ2-7, with TRBD1 matching over 8 bases. With V trimmed by 8 bases and J by 2 bases, 14 bases remained unmatched. The germline CDR1 and CDR2 sequences are MDHEN and SYDVKM. The CDR3 is 16 amino acids. The CDR3 nucleotides read TGTGCCAGCTCCCGGGACAGGACTCACTTGCCCTACGAGCAGTACTTC. It is translated as CASSRDRTHLPYEQYF. The variable domain in full, completed from reference TRBV28 and TRBJ2-7, reads DVKVTQSSRYLVKRTGEKVFLECVQDMDHENMFWYRQDPGLGLRLIYFSYDVKMKEKGDIPEGYSVSREKKERFSLILESASTNQTSMYLCASSRDRTHLPYEQYFGPGTRLTVT.

The V and J genes are TRBV11-2 and TRBJ2-5; 7 nucleotides line up with TRBD1. Trimming at V came to 1 base and at J to 3 bases, leaving 5 bases not matched to a gene. CDR3 length equals 15 residues. The germline V gene has CDR1 SGHAT and CDR2 FQNNGV. The CDR3 nucleotides are TGTGCCAGCAGCTTAGGGGGGACAGCCGAAGAGACCCAGTACTTC. It translates to CASSLGGTAEETQYF.

The chain combines TRBV7-7 with TRBJ1-5; TRBD1 matches at 10 bases. CDR3 size: 15 residues. The V gene's germline CDR1 is SSHAT and CDR2 FNYEAQ (reference sequence). The V gene end was trimmed by 1 base and the J gene end by 7 bases; junction bases not matched to a gene: 4. CDR3 sequence reads: CASSLGTGGGQPQHF. CDR3 nucleotides: TGTGCCAGCAGCTTAGGGACAGGGGGAGGGCAGCCCCAGCATTTT.

The chain is built from TRBV30 and TRBJ1-5; weak D call: TRBD1 (5 bases). Germline lookup yields CDR1 GTSNPN and CDR2 SVGIG (reference sequence). This CDR3 region has 17 residues. V lost 1 base to trimming and J lost 9 bases, with 25 bases between them. In DNA, the CDR3 is TGTGCCTGGAGTGCGCAGGGCTATATAGTGGGTCGGCGGCCCCAGCATTTT. It is translated as CAWSAQGYIVGRRPQHF.

J is TRBJ2-3 and V is TRBV11-3, with 10 bases fitting TRBD2. This CDR3 is built from 17 residues. Trimming removed 3 bases from V and 5 bases from J; junction bases left unmatched: 11. Germline CDR1 reads SGHNT; CDR2 reads YENEEA. CDR3 DNA: TGTGCCAGCAGCTTCGGACAGGGTCTAGCGGGAGAAGATACGCAGTATTTT. It is translated as CASSFGQGLAGEDTQYF.

The chain employs TRBV9 and TRBJ2-3; perhaps TRBD2 as D (5 bases). V was cut by 2 bases and J by 6 bases, with 10 bases left in between. The germline V gene has CDR1 SGDLS and CDR2 YYNGEE. This CDR3 is 13 amino acids long. CDR3 nucleotides: TGTGCCAGCAGCGTTGCTAGCAGCGATACGCAGTATTTT. This sequence encodes CASSVASSDTQYF.

This clone has a handful of counts. The chain joins TRBV14 to TRBJ2-5; D call uncertain. The CDR3 totals 15 residues. V was pared by 1 base and J by 5 bases, with 14 bases between. In germline, CDR1 is SGHDN, CDR2 FVKESK. The CDR3 DNA follows: TGTGCCAGCAGCCAAGGACGCAGTCCCGGGGAGACCCAGTACTTC. Protein: CASSQGRSPGETQYF.

The chain uses TRBV28 and TRBJ1-2, with D tentatively TRBD1 (6 bases). Germline values: CDR1 MDHEN, CDR2 SYDVKM. Trimming removed 2 bases at V and 3 bases at J, with 25 bases between. CDR3 size: 19 residues. The CDR3 coding sequence is TGTGCCAGCAGTTTAACTCCTACAGGGCCTATCCCCTGGGACTATGGCTACACCTTC. This codes for CASSLTPTGPIPWDYGYTF.

This rearrangement joins TRBV19 to TRBJ2-1; no firm D call. Germline V lookup: CDR1 LNHDA, CDR2 SQIVND (reference sequence). Trimming shortened V by 6 bases and J by 5 bases, and 20 bases separated the two germline ends. The CDR3 is 16 residues long. The CDR3 spells CASRTVAARWDNEQFF. CDR3 in DNA: TGTGCCAGTAGGACGGTTGCGGCTAGATGGGACAATGAGCAGTTCTTC. The whole variable domain, remainder taken from reference TRBV19 and TRBJ2-1, is DGGITQSPKYLFRKEGQNVTLSCEQNLNHDAMYWYRQDPGQGLRLIYYSQIVNDFQKGDIAEGYSVSREKKESFPLTVTSAQKNPTAFYLCASRTVAARWDNEQFFGPGTRLTVL.

The chain recombines TRBV18 with TRBJ2-1; TRBD2 aligns across 7 bases. Germline V gives CDR1 KGHSH, CDR2 LQKENI. The CDR3 consists of 16 residues. Germline trimming cut 2 bases from V and 5 bases from J; bases unmatched to any gene: 9. The CDR3 sequence: CASSPGTTLKDNEQFF. The CDR3 region has the DNA TGTGCCAGCTCACCAGGGACTACCCTTAAAGACAATGAGCAGTTCTTC.

This chain uses TRBV4-3 with TRBJ2-5; D uncertain. CDR1 and CDR2 (germline): LGHNA, YSLEER. The CDR3 extends over 18 amino acids. Deletions cut 0 bases from V and 4 bases from J, with 21 bases between. In DNA form, the CDR3 reads TGCGCCAGCAGCCAAGATAGATTGGAGCAACATTCGGTAGAGACCCAGTACTTC. Encoded protein: CASSQDRLEQHSVETQYF.

The chain employs TRBV28 and TRBJ2-2; D perhaps matches TRBD2 (6 bases). Looked up from germline, CDR1 is MDHEN and CDR2 is SYDVKM. The length of the CDR3 is 17 residues. Trimming removed 5 bases from V and 2 bases from J, with 18 bases in between. CDR3 sequence (DNA): TGTGCCAGCAGTCGCGGGACGTTAGTCCCAAACACCGGGGAGCTGTTTTTT. Its protein is CASSRGTLVPNTGELFF.

This rearrangement joins TRBV14 to TRBJ2-6, with TRBD1 identical over 7 bases. The CDR3 has 19 amino acids. The germline gives CDR1 SGHDN, CDR2 FVKESK. V gave up 3 bases and J gave up 1 base; unmatched junction bases: 12. CDR3 DNA: TGTGCCAGCAGCCATAGAATGTACAGGGGCCATTCTGGGGCCAACGTCCTGACTTTC. This codes for CASSHRMYRGHSGANVLTF.

This clone was counted between two and nine times. The J gene is TRBJ2-1, the V gene TRBV7-6; D is perhaps TRBD2 (6 bases). The CDR3 runs to 13 residues. Looked up from germline, CDR1 is SGHVS and CDR2 is FNYEAQ. Between the trimmed V and J ends, which lost 4 bases and 14 bases, there was a span of 18 bases. This chain's CDR3 is CASSYRMEGQKFF. The CDR3 nucleotides read TGTGCCAGCAGCTACCGGATGGAGGGGCAAAAGTTCTTC.

This chain connects TRBV14 to TRBJ2-1; 9 positions match TRBD2. With V trimmed by 1 base and J by 8 bases, 3 bases remained unmatched. This CDR3 comprises 14 residues. Germline V gene lookup returns CDR1 SGHDN and CDR2 FVKESK. The CDR3 is CASSQVGGGDEQFF. CDR3 sequence (DNA): TGTGCCAGCAGCCAAGTAGGCGGGGGGGATGAGCAGTTCTTC.

The chain couples TRBV6-5 to TRBJ1-2; 7 bases fit TRBD1. The CDR3 totals 13 residues. Germline CDR1 MNHEY, CDR2 SVGAGI. V shed 0 bases and J 8 bases; nucleotides not matched to a gene: 3. CDR3 DNA: TGTGCCAGCAGTTACTCCACAGGGGACGGCTACACCTTC. It codes for CASSYSTGDGYTF.

The chain links TRBV30 to TRBJ2-3; 9 nucleotides agree with TRBD1. The CDR3 is 16 amino acids. V was clipped by 5 bases and J by 10 bases; unmatched bases: 19. Germline V gene lookup returns CDR1 GTSNPN and CDR2 SVGIG (reference sequence). The CDR3 loop is CAWLAATTVRQGAQYF. The CDR3 region has the DNA TGTGCCTGGTTAGCAGCAACCACGGTGAGACAGGGGGCGCAGTATTTT.

The chain carries TRBV28 and TRBJ2-7; 7 nucleotides agree with TRBD2. Per germline, CDR1 MDHEN and CDR2 SYDVKM. The CDR3 extends over 15 amino acids. The ends lost 8 bases at V and 6 bases at J; junction bases unmatched: 16. CDR3 DNA: TGTGCCAGCGTCCCTGGGGGGAGGGATCTTTGCGAGCAGTACTTC. Protein sequence: CASVPGGRDLCEQYF. The entire variable domain, with the rest obtained from reference TRBV28 and TRBJ2-7, is as follows: DVKVTQSSRYLVKRTGEKVFLECVQDMDHENMFWYRQDPGLGLRLIYFSYDVKMKEKGDIPEGYSVSREKKERFSLILESASTNQTSMYLCASVPGGRDLCEQYFGPGTRLTVT.

The V call is TRBV6-1, the J call TRBJ2-1, with TRBD2 as a possible D gene (7 bases). The germline gives CDR1 MNHNS, CDR2 SASEGT. The CDR3 sequence is 15 residues long. V was pared by 3 bases and J by 8 bases, with 17 bases between. In nucleotides, the CDR3 is TGTGCCAGCAGTGACCCCACGGGGGGCTTGGATGAGCAGTTCTTC. This encodes CASSDPTGGLDEQFF.

This clone turned up a few times. This chain links TRBV4-1 with TRBJ1-3, with D possibly being TRBD1 (6 bases). CDR3 length equals 16 residues. Germline CDR1 MGHRA, CDR2 YSYEKL. Trimming pared 4 bases from V and 4 bases from J, leaving 17 bases between. CDR3 coding DNA: TGCGCCAGCAGCCGGCAGTGGGGGCCTTCAGGAAACACCATATATTTT. Its translation is CASSRQWGPSGNTIYF.

The chain joins TRBV6-7 to TRBJ2-1, with D possibly TRBD1 on 5 matching bases. TRBV6-7 has ORF status, its function being uncertain. This CDR3 is 15 amino acids long. V was clipped by 5 bases and J by 5 bases, with 16 bases between them. CDR3 in amino acids: CASSPRAGMDNEQFF. The CDR3 DNA reads TGTGCCAGCAGTCCCCGGGCAGGGATGGACAATGAGCAGTTCTTC.

This clone was counted once. The chain joins TRBV27 to TRBJ1-2, with D possibly TRBD1 on 5 matching bases. Trimming took 4 bases from V and 3 from J, leaving 18 bases between them. This CDR3 is built from 16 residues. Germline V gene data show CDR1 as MNHEY and CDR2 as SMNVEV (reference sequence). The CDR3 sequence: CASSSAPGDIDYGYTF. CDR3 bases: TGTGCCAGCAGTTCTGCCCCGGGGGATATCGACTATGGCTACACCTTC.

This clone was seen just once. The rearrangement uses TRBV5-8 and TRBJ1-1, with D unclear. The ends were cut back, 1 base at V and 1 base at J, with 17 bases in the middle. Germline V gene sequence: CDR1 SGHTS, CDR2 YDEGEE. The CDR3 has 17 amino acids. The CDR3 is CASSLPRPMRPNTEAFF. DNA of the CDR3: TGTGCCAGCAGCTTGCCGAGGCCGATGCGACCGAACACTGAAGCTTTCTTT. The full variable domain, its missing parts supplied by reference TRBV5-8 and TRBJ1-1, is EAGVTQSPTHLIKTRGQQATLRCSPISGHTSVYWYQQALGLGLQFLLWYDEGEERNRGNFPPRFSGRQFPNYSSELNVNALELEDSALYLCASSLPRPMRPNTEAFFGQGTRLTVV.

J is TRBJ1-5 and V is TRBV7-2; D is unclear. Trimming took off 0 bases at V and 7 bases at J, with 13 bases between the two ends. Germline assignment: CDR1 SGHTA and CDR2 FQGNSA. The CDR3 length is 15 residues. The CDR3 reads CASSLARESGQPQHF. The CDR3 nucleotides are TGTGCCAGCAGCTTAGCGAGGGAGTCGGGCCAGCCCCAGCATTTT.